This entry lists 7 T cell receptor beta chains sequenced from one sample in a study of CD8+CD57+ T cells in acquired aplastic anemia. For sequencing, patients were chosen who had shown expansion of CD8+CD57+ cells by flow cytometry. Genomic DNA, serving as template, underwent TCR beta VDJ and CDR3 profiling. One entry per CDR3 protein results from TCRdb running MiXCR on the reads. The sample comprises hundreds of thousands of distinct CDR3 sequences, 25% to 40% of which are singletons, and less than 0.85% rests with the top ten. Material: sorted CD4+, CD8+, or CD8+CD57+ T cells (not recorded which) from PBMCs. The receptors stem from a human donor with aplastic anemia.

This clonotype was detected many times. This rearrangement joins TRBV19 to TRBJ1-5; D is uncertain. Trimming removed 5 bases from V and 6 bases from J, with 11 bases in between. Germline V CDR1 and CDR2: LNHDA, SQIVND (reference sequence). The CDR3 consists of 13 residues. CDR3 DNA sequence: TGTGCCAGTAGTGAGCAGCGAGCTCAGCCCCAGCATTTT. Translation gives CASSEQRAQPQHF.

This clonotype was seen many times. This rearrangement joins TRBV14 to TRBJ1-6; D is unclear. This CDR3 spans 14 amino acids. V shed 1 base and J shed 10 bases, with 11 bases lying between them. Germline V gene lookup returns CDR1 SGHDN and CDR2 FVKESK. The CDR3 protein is CASSQGWPGSPLHF. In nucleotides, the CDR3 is TGTGCCAGCAGCCAAGGTTGGCCGGGCTCACCCCTCCACTTT. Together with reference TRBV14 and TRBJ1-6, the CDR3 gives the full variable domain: EAGVTQFPSHSVIEKGQTVTLRCDPISGHDNLYWYRRVMGKEIKFLLHFVKESKQDESGMPNNRFLAERTGGTYSTLKVQPAELEDSGVYFCASSQGWPGSPLHFGNGTRLTVT.

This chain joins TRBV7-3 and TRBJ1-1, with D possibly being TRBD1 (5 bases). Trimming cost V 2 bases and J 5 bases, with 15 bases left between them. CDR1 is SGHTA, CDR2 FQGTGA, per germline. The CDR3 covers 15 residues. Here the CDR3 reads CASSLWAGENTEAFF. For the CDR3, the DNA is TGTGCCAGCAGCTTATGGGCGGGGGAAAATACTGAAGCTTTCTTT.

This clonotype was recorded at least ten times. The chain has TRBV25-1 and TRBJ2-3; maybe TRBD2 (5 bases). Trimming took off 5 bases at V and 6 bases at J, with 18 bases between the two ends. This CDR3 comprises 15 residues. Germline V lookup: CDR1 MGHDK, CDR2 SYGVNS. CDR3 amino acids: CASSPPQTPGDTQYF. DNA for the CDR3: TGTGCCAGCAGTCCGCCTCAGACCCCGGGGGATACGCAGTATTTT.

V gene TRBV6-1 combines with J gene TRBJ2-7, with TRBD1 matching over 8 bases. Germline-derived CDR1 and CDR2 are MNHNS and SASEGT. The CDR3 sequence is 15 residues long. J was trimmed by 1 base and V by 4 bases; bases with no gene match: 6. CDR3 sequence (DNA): TGTGCCAGCAGTGGCCGGGACAGGAAATCCTACGAGCAGTACTTC. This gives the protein CASSGRDRKSYEQYF.

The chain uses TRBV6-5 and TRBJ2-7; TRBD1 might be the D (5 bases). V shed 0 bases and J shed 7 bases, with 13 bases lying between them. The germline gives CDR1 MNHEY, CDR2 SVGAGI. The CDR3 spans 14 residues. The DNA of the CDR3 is TGTGCCAGCAGTTACTCGCAGGGAATGGGAGAGCAGTACTTC. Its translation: CASSYSQGMGEQYF.

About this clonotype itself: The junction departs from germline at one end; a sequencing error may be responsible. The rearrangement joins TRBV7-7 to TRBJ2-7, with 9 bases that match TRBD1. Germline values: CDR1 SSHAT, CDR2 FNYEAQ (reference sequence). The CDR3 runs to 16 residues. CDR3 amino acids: CASSFAGQGETYEQYF. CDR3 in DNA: TGCGCCAGCAGCTTCGCGGGACAGGGAGAAACCTACGAGCAGTACTTC.